This T cell receptor beta chain stems from a study of siplizumab effects on memory and regulatory T cells (dated by TCRdb to the late 2010s). Background for the entire study: The effect of the anti-CD2 antibody siplizumab on alloreactive T-cell subsets was examined in allogeneic mixed lymphocyte reactions constructed from human PBMCs.

Ends trimmed: V by 4 bases, J by 2 bases; bases unmatched to a gene: 7. CDR1 MNHEY and CDR2 SMNVEV are derived from the germline V gene (reference sequence). The CDR3 spans 15 residues, from the cysteine through the phenylalanine. CDR3 DNA is the only sequence kept; it has 45 bases, read in frame from the first base. Sorted unstimulated T cells, along with proliferating T cells recovered from mixed lymphocyte reactions, underwent TCRbeta CDR3 sequencing. Fresh whole blood from under 13 HLA-typed healthy donors was used as the source from which PBMCs were isolated. To map where alloreactive clones came from, CD4+ non-regulatory T cells in the unstimulated state were FACS-sorted. About this clone itself: Its specific antigen is unknown. No much larger clone is present one base from it, and per-base qualities are unavailable.

The library was produced with the immunoSEQ multiplex PCR assay. Roughly 10^5 TCR templates per sample were assayed on the deep sequencing platform. Genomic DNA extracted from sorted T cells was the material used for TCRbeta CDR3 sequencing. Processing in the source paper ran as follows. The R programming language was used for clonal analysis of TCRbeta CDR3 data. Unstimulated samples were compared with post-reaction CFSE-low samples to define alloreactive CD4+ and CD8+ clones. Alloreactive CD4+ clones were assigned to regulatory or non-regulatory origin by matching sequences to sorted unstimulated Treg and non-Treg repertoires. TCRdb took this table from immuneACCESS and kept in-frame rearrangements with V and J called. Such tables lack part of the clones; where checked against another copy, unresolved V genes explain under half of the gap, and the rest is unexplained. V, J and clone size are those of that table, while D and trimming were read from the DNA. Counted in this sample were 90,000 to 150,000 clones; around 93% of them appeared once. The top ten constitute around 0.15% of the sample.

Overall results and qualifications from the work: Among mappable alloreactive CD4+ clones, the Treg-derived fraction averaged approximately 63% with siplizumab versus approximately 27% in control reactions. For roughly 75-97% of proliferating CD4+ or CD8+ clones, no naive or memory phenotype could be assigned. Because sequences below about 10^-5 frequency were poorly captured, only a minor fraction of alloreactive clones could be mapped to unstimulated subsets. Siplizumab significantly reduced the cumulative frequency of alloreactive sequences traceable to unstimulated CD4+ memory T cells. No functional confirmation was obtained for the suppressive function of proliferating Tregs from siplizumab cultures. Greater diversity appeared to be present in unstimulated naive T cells than in memory T cells, and a substantial contribution to the alloresponse seemed to be made by naive cells.

This sequence uses TRBV27 and TRBJ2-7; TRBD1 matches 8 bases in the middle. Sequenced input: non-Treg CD4+ T cells sorted from blood. The cell subset or site label corresponds to: FACS-sorted unstimulated CD4+ non-regulatory T cells. This receptor was taken from a human donor in good health. The DNA sequence reads TGTGCCAGCAGTTCGGATTGGACAGGGACCTACGAGCAGTACTTC. Its translation is CASSSDWTGTYEQYF.